This T cell receptor beta chain was obtained from a study of OX40 agonist ivuxolimab in advanced cancers. The table came from immunoSEQ multiplex PCR; TCRdb's copy has only in-frame clones and leaves some out. The sample records about 48,000 clones, roughly 78% being singletons. CDR3 length: 15 residues. The germline CDR1 and CDR2 sequences are SNHLY and FYNNEI. V lost 3 bases and J 2 bases, leaving 14 bases between the germline ends. The V and J genes are TRBV2 and TRBJ2-7; D gene uncertain. The TCR was taken from an adult with an advanced solid tumor such as melanoma, head and neck, liver or kidney cancer. Sequences were derived from CD4+ or CD8+ T cells sorted from blood, sampled in a trial of the OX40 agonist ivuxolimab. This CDR3 is CASSDLGALTYEQYF. CDR3 bases: TGTGCCAGCAGTGATTTAGGAGCGTTGACCTACGAGCAGTACTTC.